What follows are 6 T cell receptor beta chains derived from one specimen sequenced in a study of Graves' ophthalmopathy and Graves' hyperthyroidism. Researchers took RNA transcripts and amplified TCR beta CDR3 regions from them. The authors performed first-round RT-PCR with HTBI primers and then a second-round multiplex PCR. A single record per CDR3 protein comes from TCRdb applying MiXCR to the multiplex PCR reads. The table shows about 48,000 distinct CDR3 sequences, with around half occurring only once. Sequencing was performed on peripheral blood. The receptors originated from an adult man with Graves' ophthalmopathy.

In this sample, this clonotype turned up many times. Written as DNA, the CDR3 is TGTGCCAGCAGTGCGTTCATGGGAGGACAAGGACTATCTGAAGCTTTCTTT. It yields the protein CASSAFMGGQGLSEAFF. The V gene is TRBV6-1, the J gene TRBJ1-1; TRBD1 might be the D (5 bases). The germline CDR1 and CDR2 sequences are MNHNS and SASEGT. This CDR3 is 17 amino acids long. The V and J ends lost 4 bases and 6 bases respectively, with 24 bases between them.

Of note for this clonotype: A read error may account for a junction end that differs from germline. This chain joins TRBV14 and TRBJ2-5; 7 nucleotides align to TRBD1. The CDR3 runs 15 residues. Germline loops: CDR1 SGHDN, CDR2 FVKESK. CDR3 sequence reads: CASSLDRTSQETQYF. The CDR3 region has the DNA TGCGCCAGCAGCCTGGACAGGACAAGCCAAGAGACCCAGTACTTC. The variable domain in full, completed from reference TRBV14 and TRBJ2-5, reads EAGVTQFPSHSVIEKGQTVTLRCDPISGHDNLYWYRRVMGKEIKFLLHFVKESKQDESGMPNNRFLAERTGGTYSTLKVQPAELEDSGVYFCASSLDRTSQETQYFGPGTRLLVL.

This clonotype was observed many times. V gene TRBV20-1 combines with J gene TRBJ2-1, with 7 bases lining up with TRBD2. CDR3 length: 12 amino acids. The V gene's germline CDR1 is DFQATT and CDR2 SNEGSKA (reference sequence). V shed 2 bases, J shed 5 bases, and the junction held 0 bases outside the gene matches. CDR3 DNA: TGCAGTGCTAGACTAGCGGACAATGAGCAGTTCTTC. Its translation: CSARLADNEQFF.

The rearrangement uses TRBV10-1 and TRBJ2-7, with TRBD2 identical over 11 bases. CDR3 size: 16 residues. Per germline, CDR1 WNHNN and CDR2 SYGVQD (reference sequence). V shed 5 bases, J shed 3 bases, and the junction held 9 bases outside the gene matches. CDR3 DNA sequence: TGCGCCAGCAGTCCCACCGGGACTAGCGGACACTACGAGCAGTACTTC. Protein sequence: CASSPTGTSGHYEQYF.

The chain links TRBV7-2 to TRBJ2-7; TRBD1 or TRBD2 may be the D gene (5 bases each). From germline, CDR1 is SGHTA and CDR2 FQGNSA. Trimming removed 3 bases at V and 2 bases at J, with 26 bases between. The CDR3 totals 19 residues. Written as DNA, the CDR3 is TGTGCCAGCAGCTTGACCCCGGCAGTCGGAGGTGGACAAACCTACGAGCAGTACTTC. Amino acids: CASSLTPAVGGGQTYEQYF.

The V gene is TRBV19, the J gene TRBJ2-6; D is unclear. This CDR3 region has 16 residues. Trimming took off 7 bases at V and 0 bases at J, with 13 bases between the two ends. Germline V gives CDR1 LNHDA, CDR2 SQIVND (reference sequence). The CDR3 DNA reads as TGTGCCAGTAAATACAGCCTTAACTCTGGGGCCAACGTCCTGACTTTC. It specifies CASKYSLNSGANVLTF.